Each of the 18 T cell receptor beta chains below was sequenced from the same sample in a study of OX40 agonist ivuxolimab in advanced cancers. Assay used: immunoSEQ multiplex PCR; TCRdb lists only in-frame clones, some missing. The sample carries 57,000 or so clones, roughly four fifths recorded once. This specimen was CD4+ or CD8+ T cells sorted from blood, taken in a trial of the OX40 agonist ivuxolimab. The receptors come from an adult with an advanced solid tumor such as melanoma, head and neck, liver or kidney cancer.

V and J are TRBV6-1 and TRBJ1-2, with 8 bases lining up with TRBD1. Germline loops: CDR1 MNHNS, CDR2 SASEGT. This CDR3 contains 16 residues. Trimming cost V 4 bases and J 4 bases; bases outside gene matches: 11. The CDR3 reads CASSGASGQASYGYTF. The CDR3 DNA sequence: TGTGCCAGCAGTGGAGCCTCGGGACAGGCCTCCTATGGCTACACCTTC.

This clone was seen a few times. V usage is TRBV9 and J usage is TRBJ2-2; TRBD1 matches 9 bases. Trimming removed 3 bases from V and 8 bases from J; junction bases left unmatched: 11. The germline CDR1 and CDR2 sequences are SGDLS and YYNGEE. CDR3 size: 16 residues. Here the CDR3 DNA reads TGTGCCAGCAGCGGTGGGACAGGGTCCAACCAAGGGGAGCTGTTTTTT. Its translation is CASSGGTGSNQGELFF.

In the case of this clone: Other DNA sequences in the sample encode the same CDR3. CDR3: CASSSSTDTQYF. The CDR3 bases are TGCGCCAGCAGCTCTAGTACAGATACGCAGTATTTT. V is TRBV5-1 and J is TRBJ2-3; D is uncertain. Trimming shortened V by 3 bases and J by 3 bases, and 5 bases separated the two germline ends. CDR3 length equals 12 residues. CDR1 is SGHRS, CDR2 YFSETQ, per germline.

The chain couples TRBV28 to TRBJ1-1, with D uncertain. This CDR3 is 10 amino acids long. Germline loops: CDR1 MDHEN, CDR2 SYDVKM. Trimming took off 8 bases at V and 9 bases at J, with 10 bases between the two ends. The CDR3 sequence: CASSSFKAFF. The CDR3 nucleotides are TGTGCCAGCTCAAGTTTCAAAGCTTTCTTT.

The chain joins TRBV28 to TRBJ2-7; D ambiguous. The CDR3 consists of 14 residues. V was shortened by 1 base and J by 2 bases, with 9 bases between the two germline ends. CDR1 and CDR2 from the germline V gene are MDHEN and SYDVKM. The CDR3 nucleotides read TGTGCCAGCAGTTTATCCCCGAGGACCTACGAGCAGTACTTC. Amino acids: CASSLSPRTYEQYF. The complete variable domain, with remaining parts taken from reference TRBV28 and TRBJ2-7, reads DVKVTQSSRYLVKRTGEKVFLECVQDMDHENMFWYRQDPGLGLRLIYFSYDVKMKEKGDIPEGYSVSREKKERFSLILESASTNQTSMYLCASSLSPRTYEQYFGPGTRLTVT.

The chain links TRBV25-1 to TRBJ2-4, with 7 nucleotides matching TRBD2. The V gene's germline CDR1 is MGHDK and CDR2 SYGVNS. V lost 6 bases to trimming and J lost 8 bases; unmatched junction nucleotides: 10. The CDR3 sequence is 14 residues long. The CDR3 protein is CASSPLTSRDIQYF. The DNA of the CDR3 is TGTGCCAGCAGCCCATTGACTAGCCGCGACATTCAGTACTTC.

The chain employs TRBV18 and TRBJ1-2, with no clear D. The V end lost 0 bases, the J end lost 10 bases, and 15 bases lay between the germline ends. CDR3 length: 14 amino acids. Germline loops: CDR1 KGHSH, CDR2 LQKENI. CDR3 region: CASSPPAQRKIYTF. The CDR3 nucleotides read TGTGCCAGCTCACCACCCGCACAGCGAAAAATCTACACCTTC.

In its sample, this clone was seen once. This sequence joins TRBV5-1 and TRBJ2-7, with 7 bases identical to TRBD2. V lost 4 bases and J lost 3; bases outside the gene matches: 10. CDR1 is SGHRS, CDR2 YFSETQ, per germline. There are 15 residues in the CDR3. The CDR3 sequence is CASSPAAGLNYEQYF. The CDR3 DNA sequence: TGCGCCAGCAGCCCGGCAGCGGGACTTAACTACGAGCAGTACTTC.

In this sample, this clone turned up once. This sequence joins TRBV6-1 and TRBJ2-3; 7 nucleotides match TRBD1. The CDR3 loop spans 15 amino acids. Germline loops: CDR1 MNHNS, CDR2 SASEGT. V trimming: 7 bases; J trimming: 2 bases; junction bases outside the gene matches: 9. The CDR3 DNA sequence: TGTGCCAGCAAATGGACAGGCCCCAACACAGATACGCAGTATTTT. Protein product: CASKWTGPNTDTQYF.

J is TRBJ1-2 and V is TRBV18, with a possible D match to TRBD1 (6 bases). The CDR3 length is 15 residues. Germline V gene lookup returns CDR1 KGHSH and CDR2 LQKENI. Trimming took off 0 bases at V and 5 bases at J, with 13 bases between the two ends. The CDR3 nucleotides read TGTGCCAGCTCACCACCAGAAAAGGACAGTTATGGCTACACCTTC. Protein sequence: CASSPPEKDSYGYTF.

This rearrangement joins TRBV6-1 to TRBJ2-3; TRBD2 matches 7 bases. J lost 2 bases, V lost 2 bases, and 4 bases had no gene match. Germline CDR1 MNHNS, CDR2 SASEGT. CDR3 size: 15 residues. The CDR3: CASSEKAGNTDTQYF. The CDR3 DNA follows: TGTGCCAGCAGTGAAAAAGCGGGGAACACAGATACGCAGTATTTT.

This clone was counted a single time. The chain recombines TRBV9 with TRBJ2-5; D call uncertain. Germline values: CDR1 SGDLS, CDR2 YYNGEE. The CDR3 totals 14 residues. Trimming stripped 0 bases from V and 0 bases from J, with 6 bases between. CDR3 in amino acids: CASSVGGYQETQYF. The CDR3, as DNA: TGTGCCAGCAGCGTAGGAGGTTACCAAGAGACCCAGTACTTC.

This sequence joins TRBV6-5 and TRBJ2-7; 8 nucleotides line up with TRBD1. There are 12 residues in the CDR3. The germline gives CDR1 MNHEY, CDR2 SVGAGI. The junction had 3 bases not matched to a gene; V was cut back by 0 bases and J by 11 bases. In DNA, the CDR3 is TGTGCCAGCAGTTACTCGAGACAGGGGAAGTACTTC. As protein: CASSYSRQGKYF.

The chain is built from TRBV5-1 and TRBJ1-6; D call uncertain. The V end was cut by 0 bases, the J end by 9 bases, with 13 bases between. The germline CDR1 and CDR2 sequences are SGHRS and YFSETQ. The CDR3 is 15 residues long. CDR3 coding DNA: TGCGCCAGCAGCTTGGACGGTTCCGAAATTTCACCCCTCCACTTT. Translation: CASSLDGSEISPLHF.

V gene TRBV6-1 combines with J gene TRBJ2-6, with D maybe TRBD2 (6 bases). The CDR3 runs to 15 residues. Trimming left V 7 bases short and J 1 base short, with 11 bases between. In germline, CDR1 is MNHNS, CDR2 SASEGT. In DNA, the CDR3 is TGTGCCAGCATAACGGGAGAGTCTGGGGCCAACGTCCTGACTTTC. Translated: CASITGESGANVLTF.

The genes are TRBV5-4 and TRBJ1-2, with a weak D call TRBD1 (6 bases). CDR1 and CDR2 from the germline V gene are SGHNT and YYREEE (reference sequence). This CDR3 is 14 amino acids long. The ends were cut back, 2 bases at V and 0 bases at J, with 8 bases in the middle. Here the CDR3 DNA reads TGTGCCAGCAGCTTAGGGGGAACTAACTATGGCTACACCTTC. This codes for CASSLGGTNYGYTF.

The chain couples TRBV4-3 to TRBJ2-5; tentative D call: TRBD2 (7 bases). V was cut by 0 bases and J by 5 bases, with 13 bases left in between. The V gene's germline CDR1 is LGHNA and CDR2 YSLEER. The CDR3 runs to 15 residues. The CDR3 bases are TGCGCCAGCAGCCAAGATGGGGGGGGCAAGGAGACCCAGTACTTC. It is translated as CASSQDGGGKETQYF.

The rearrangement joins TRBV19 to TRBJ1-6; D not resolved. The CDR3 length is 13 residues. In germline, CDR1 is LNHDA, CDR2 SQIVND (reference sequence). V was cut by 7 bases and J by 5 bases, with 9 bases left in between. The CDR3, as DNA: TGTGCCAGTAAGGGAACCGATAATTCACCCCTCCACTTT. Translation: CASKGTDNSPLHF.